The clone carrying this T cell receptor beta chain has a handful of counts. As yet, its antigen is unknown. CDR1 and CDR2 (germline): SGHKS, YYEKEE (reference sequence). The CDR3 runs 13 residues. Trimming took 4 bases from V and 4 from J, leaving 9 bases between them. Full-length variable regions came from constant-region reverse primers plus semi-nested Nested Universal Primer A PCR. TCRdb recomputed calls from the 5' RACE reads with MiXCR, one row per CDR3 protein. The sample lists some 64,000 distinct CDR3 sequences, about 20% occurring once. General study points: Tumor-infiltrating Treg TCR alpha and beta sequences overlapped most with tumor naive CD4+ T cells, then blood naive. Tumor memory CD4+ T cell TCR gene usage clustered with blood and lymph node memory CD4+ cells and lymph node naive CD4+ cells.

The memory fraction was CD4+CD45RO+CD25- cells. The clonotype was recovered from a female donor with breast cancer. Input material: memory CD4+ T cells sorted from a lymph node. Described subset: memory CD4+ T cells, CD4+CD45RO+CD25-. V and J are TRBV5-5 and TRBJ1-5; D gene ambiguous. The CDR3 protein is CASSRQVNQPQHF. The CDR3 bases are TGTGCCAGCAGCCGCCAGGTAAATCAGCCCCAGCATTTT.